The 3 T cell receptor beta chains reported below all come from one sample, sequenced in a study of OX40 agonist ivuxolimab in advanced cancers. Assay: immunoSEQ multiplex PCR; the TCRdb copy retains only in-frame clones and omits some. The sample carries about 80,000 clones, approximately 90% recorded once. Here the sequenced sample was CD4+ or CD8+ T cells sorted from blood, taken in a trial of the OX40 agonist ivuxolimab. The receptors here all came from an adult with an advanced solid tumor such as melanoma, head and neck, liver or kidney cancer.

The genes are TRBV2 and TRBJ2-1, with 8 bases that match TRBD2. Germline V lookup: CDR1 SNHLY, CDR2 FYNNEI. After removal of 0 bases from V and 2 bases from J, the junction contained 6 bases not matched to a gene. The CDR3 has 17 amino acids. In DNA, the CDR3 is TGTGCCAGCAGTGAAGCTGCGGGGGGCATTCCCTACAATGAGCAGTTCTTC. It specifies CASSEAAGGIPYNEQFF.

CDR3 nucleotides: TGTGCCAGCGGTCCCTACGAGCAGTACTTC. It translates to CASGPYEQYF. The chain links TRBV11-2 to TRBJ2-7, with unresolved D. The V end lost 8 bases, the J end lost 2 bases, and 4 bases lay between the germline ends. Germline V gene data show CDR1 as SGHAT and CDR2 as FQNNGV. The CDR3 extends over 10 amino acids.

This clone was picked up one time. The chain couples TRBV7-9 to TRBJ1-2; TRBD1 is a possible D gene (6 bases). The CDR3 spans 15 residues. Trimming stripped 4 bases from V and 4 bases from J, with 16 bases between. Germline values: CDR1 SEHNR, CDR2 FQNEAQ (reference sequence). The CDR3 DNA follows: TGTGCCAGCAGCTCCTCCGGGGGCCAGACCTATGGCTACACCTTC. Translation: CASSSSGGQTYGYTF.